This T cell receptor (beta chain) was identified during a study of blood T cell repertoires in COVID-19. Study as a whole: Whether acute or convalescent, the COVID-19 samples came from the United States, Italy and Spain.

Libraries were prepared by immunoSEQ multiplex PCR; TCRdb keeps only in-frame clonotypes and omits some of them. The table has roughly 450,000 clones, roughly 88% seen once; the top ten hold 0.6%. Participants were aged about 18 to 100 years from roughly 25 US areas. In assigning cohorts, the study relied on participant-reported clinical history. The CDR3 sequence is 16 residues long. The germline CDR1 and CDR2 sequences are ENHRY and SYGVKD. Trimming at V came to 0 bases and at J to 6 bases, leaving 7 bases not matched to a gene. The TCR comes from a man between 18 and 29 years old who had recovered from COVID-19. The rearrangement uses TRBV10-3 and TRBJ1-3; 8 bases align to TRBD1. Sequencing was done on a sample of PBMCs or T cells enriched from blood (not recorded which). The CDR3, as DNA: TGTGCCATCAGTGAGTCTTTGGGACAGGACGCAAACACCATATATTTT. This codes for CAISESLGQDANTIYF.